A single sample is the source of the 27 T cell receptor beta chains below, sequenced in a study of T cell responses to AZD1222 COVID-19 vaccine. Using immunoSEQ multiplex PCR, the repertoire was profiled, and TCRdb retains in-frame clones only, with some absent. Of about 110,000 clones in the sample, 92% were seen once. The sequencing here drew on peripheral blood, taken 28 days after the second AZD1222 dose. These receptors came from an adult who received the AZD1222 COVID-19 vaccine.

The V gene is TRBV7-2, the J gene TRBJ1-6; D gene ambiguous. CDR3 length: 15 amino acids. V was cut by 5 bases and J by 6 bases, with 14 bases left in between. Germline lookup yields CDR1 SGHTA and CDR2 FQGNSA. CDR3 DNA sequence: TGTGCCAGCAGCGCCTTAAGTGGACGTAATTCACCCCTCCACTTT. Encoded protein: CASSALSGRNSPLHF.

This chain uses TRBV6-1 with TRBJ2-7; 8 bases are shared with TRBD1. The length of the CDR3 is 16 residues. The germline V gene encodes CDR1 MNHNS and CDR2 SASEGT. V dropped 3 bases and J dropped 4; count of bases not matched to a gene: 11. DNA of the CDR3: TGTGCCAGCAGTGATCGATTACAGGGGGTGATTTACGAGCAGTACTTC. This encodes CASSDRLQGVIYEQYF.

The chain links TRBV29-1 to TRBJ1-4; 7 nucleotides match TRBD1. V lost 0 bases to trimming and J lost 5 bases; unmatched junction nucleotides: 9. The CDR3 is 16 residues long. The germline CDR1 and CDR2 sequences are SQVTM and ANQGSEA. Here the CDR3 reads CSVEDLSGQQNEKLFF. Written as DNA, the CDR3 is TGCAGCGTTGAAGATCTGTCGGGACAGCAAAATGAAAAACTGTTTTTT.

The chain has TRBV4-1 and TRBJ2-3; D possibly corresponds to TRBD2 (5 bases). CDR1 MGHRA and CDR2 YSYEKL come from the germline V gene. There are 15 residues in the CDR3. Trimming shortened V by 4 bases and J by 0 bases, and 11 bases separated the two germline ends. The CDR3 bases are TGCGCCAGCAGCCCCGGACGAGGGAGCACAGATACGCAGTATTTT. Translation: CASSPGRGSTDTQYF.

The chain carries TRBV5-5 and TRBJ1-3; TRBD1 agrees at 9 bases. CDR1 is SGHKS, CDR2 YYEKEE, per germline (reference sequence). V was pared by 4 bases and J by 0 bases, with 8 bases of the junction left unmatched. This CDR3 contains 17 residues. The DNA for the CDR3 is TGTGCCAGCAGCGCCCAGGACAGGGGCCGCTCTGGAAACACCATATATTTT. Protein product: CASSAQDRGRSGNTIYF.

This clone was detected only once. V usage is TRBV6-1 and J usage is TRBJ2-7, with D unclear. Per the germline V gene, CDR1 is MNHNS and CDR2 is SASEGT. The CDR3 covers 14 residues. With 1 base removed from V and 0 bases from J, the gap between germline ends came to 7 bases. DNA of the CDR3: TGTGCCAGCAGTGAAGGGACGGCCTCCTACGAGCAGTACTTC. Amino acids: CASSEGTASYEQYF.

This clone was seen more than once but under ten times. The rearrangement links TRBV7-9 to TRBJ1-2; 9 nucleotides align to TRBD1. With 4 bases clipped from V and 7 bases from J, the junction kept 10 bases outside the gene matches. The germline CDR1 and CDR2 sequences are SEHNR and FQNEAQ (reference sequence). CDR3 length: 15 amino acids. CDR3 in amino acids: CASSSWDRAIVGYTF. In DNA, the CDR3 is TGTGCCAGCAGCTCCTGGGACAGGGCGATAGTTGGCTACACCTTC.

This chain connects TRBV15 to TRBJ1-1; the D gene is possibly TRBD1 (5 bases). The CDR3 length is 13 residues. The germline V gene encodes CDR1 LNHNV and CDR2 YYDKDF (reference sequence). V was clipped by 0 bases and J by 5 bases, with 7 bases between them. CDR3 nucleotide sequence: TGTGCCACCAGCAGAGATCCAGGGACTGAAGCTTTCTTT. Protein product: CATSRDPGTEAFF. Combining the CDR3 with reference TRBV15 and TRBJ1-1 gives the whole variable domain DAMVIQNPRYQVTQFGKPVTLSCSQTLNHNVMYWYQQKSSQAPKLLFHYYDKDFNNEADTPDNFQSRRPNTSFCFLDIRSPGLGDTAMYLCATSRDPGTEAFFGQGTRLTVV.

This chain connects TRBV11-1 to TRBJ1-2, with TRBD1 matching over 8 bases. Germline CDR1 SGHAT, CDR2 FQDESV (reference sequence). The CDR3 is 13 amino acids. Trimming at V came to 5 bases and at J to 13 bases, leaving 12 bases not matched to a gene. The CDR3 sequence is CASSQGAFGHSTF. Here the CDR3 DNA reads TGTGCCAGCAGCCAGGGGGCATTCGGACACTCCACCTTC.

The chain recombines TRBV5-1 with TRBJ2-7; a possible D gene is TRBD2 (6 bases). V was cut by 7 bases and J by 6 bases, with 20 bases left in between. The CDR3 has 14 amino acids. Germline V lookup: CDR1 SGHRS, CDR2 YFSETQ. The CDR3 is CASSRWDAGGEQYF. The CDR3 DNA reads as TGCGCCAGCTCTCGTTGGGACGCCGGGGGCGAGCAGTACTTC.

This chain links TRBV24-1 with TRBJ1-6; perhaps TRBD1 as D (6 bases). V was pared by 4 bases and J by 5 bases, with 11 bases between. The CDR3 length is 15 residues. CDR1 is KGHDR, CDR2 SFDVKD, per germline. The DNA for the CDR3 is TGTGCCACCAGTGACCACAGGGTGAATAATTCACCCCTCCACTTT. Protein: CATSDHRVNNSPLHF.

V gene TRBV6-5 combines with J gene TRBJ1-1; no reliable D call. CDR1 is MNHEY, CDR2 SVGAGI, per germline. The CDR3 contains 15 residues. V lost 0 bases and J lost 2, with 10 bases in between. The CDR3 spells CASSYSGNLNTEAFF. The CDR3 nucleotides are TGTGCCAGCAGTTACTCGGGGAACCTTAACACTGAAGCTTTCTTT.

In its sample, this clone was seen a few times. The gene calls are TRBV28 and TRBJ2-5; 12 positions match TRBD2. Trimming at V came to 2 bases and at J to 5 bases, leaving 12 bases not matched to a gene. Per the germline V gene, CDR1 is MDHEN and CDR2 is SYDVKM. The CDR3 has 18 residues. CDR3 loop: CASSLLASGRVPRETQYF. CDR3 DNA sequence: TGTGCCAGCAGTTTACTGGCTAGCGGGAGGGTACCGAGGGAGACCCAGTACTTC. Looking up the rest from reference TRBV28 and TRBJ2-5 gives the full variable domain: DVKVTQSSRYLVKRTGEKVFLECVQDMDHENMFWYRQDPGLGLRLIYFSYDVKMKEKGDIPEGYSVSREKKERFSLILESASTNQTSMYLCASSLLASGRVPRETQYFGPGTRLLVL.

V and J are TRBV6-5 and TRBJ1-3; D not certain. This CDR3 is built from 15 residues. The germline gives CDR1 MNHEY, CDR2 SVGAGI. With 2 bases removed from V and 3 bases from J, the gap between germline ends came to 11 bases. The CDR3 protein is CASSYTLGNGNTIYF. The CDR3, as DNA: TGTGCCAGCAGTTACACGCTAGGGAATGGAAACACCATATATTTT.

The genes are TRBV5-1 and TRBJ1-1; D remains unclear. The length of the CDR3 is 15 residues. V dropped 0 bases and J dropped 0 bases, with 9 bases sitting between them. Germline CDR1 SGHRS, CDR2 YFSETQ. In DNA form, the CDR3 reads TGCGCCAGCAGCTTGGGGACGGGATTGAACACTGAAGCTTTCTTT. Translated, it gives CASSLGTGLNTEAFF.

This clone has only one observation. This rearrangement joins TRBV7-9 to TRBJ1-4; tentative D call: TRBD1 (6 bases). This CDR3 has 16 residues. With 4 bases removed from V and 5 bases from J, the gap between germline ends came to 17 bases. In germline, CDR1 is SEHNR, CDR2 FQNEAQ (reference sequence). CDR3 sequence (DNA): TGTGCCAGCAGCTCCGACCCCAGGGGTCCAAATGAAAAACTGTTTTTT. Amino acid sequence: CASSSDPRGPNEKLFF.

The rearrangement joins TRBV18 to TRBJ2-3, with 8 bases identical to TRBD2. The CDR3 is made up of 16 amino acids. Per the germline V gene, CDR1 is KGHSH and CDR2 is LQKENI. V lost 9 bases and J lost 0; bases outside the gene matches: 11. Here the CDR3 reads CASRASRGGSTDTQYF. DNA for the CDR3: TGTGCCAGTCGAGCCTCCCGCGGGGGGAGCACAGATACGCAGTATTTT.

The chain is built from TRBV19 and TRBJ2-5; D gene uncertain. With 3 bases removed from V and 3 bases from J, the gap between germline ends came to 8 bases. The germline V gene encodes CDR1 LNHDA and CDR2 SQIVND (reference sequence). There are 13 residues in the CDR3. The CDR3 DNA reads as TGTGCCAGTAGTATGGGCCCGAAAGAGACCCAGTACTTC. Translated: CASSMGPKETQYF. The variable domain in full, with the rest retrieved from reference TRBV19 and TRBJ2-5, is DGGITQSPKYLFRKEGQNVTLSCEQNLNHDAMYWYRQDPGQGLRLIYYSQIVNDFQKGDIAEGYSVSREKKESFPLTVTSAQKNPTAFYLCASSMGPKETQYFGPGTRLLVL.

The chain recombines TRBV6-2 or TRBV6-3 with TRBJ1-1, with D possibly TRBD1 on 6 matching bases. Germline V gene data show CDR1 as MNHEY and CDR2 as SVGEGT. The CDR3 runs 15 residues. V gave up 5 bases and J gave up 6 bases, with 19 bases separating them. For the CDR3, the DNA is TGTGCCAGCAGTAAAAGATCACAGGGAGGCGCTGAAGCTTTCTTT. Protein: CASSKRSQGGAEAFF.

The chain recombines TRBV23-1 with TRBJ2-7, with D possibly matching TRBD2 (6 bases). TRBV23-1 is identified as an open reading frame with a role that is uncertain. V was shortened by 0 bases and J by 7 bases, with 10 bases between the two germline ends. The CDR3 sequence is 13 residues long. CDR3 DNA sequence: TGCGCCAGCAGTCAATCGGGACTGGGGGAGCAGTACTTC. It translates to CASSQSGLGEQYF.

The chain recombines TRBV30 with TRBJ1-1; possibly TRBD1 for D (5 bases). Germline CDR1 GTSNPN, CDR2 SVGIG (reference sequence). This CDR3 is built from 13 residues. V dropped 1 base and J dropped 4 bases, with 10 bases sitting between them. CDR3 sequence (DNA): TGTGCCTGGAGTGAATCCGGGGCCACTGAAGCTTTCTTT. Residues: CAWSESGATEAFF.

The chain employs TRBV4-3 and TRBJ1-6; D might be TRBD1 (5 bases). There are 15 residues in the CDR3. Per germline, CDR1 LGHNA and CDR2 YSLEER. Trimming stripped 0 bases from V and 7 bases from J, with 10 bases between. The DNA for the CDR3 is TGCGCCAGCAGCCAAGATGTACAGGCAAATTCACCCCTCCACTTT. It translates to CASSQDVQANSPLHF.

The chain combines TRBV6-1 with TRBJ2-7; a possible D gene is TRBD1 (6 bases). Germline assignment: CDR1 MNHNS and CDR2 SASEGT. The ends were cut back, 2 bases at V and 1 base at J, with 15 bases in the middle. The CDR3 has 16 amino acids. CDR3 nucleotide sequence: TGTGCCAGCAGTGAAAGTTGGGACACCGCGTCCTACGAGCAGTACTTC. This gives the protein CASSESWDTASYEQYF.

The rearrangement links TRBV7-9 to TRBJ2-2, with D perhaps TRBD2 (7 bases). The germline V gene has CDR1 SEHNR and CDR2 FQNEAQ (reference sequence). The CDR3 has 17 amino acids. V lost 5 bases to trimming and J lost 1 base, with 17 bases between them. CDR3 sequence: CASSPSPGGVNTGELFF. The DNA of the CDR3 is TGTGCCAGCAGCCCCTCACCGGGGGGCGTGAACACCGGGGAGCTGTTTTTT.

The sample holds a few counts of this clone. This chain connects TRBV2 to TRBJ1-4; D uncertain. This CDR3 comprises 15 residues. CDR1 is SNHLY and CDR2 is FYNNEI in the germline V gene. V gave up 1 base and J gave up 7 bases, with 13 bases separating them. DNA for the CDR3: TGTGCCAGCAGTGAAGGAGCCCTAGATGTTGAAAAACTGTTTTTT. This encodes CASSEGALDVEKLFF.

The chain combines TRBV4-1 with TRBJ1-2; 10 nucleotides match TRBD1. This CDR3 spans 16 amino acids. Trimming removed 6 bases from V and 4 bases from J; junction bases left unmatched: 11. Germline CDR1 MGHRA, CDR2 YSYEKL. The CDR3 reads CASRQPGTGDRYGYTF. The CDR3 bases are TGCGCCAGCAGACAACCAGGGACAGGGGATCGCTATGGCTACACCTTC.

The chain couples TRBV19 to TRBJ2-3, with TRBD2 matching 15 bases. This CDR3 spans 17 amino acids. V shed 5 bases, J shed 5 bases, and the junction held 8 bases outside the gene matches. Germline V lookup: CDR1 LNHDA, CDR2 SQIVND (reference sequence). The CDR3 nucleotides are TGTGCCAGTAGTCCTCGGACTAGCGGGAGGGCGGTAGATACGCAGTATTTT. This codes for CASSPRTSGRAVDTQYF.